The clone carrying this T cell receptor (beta chain) was recorded a few times. The data were taken from a study of control samples from healthy donors and cancer patients. This CDR3 has 18 residues. The ends lost 0 bases at V and 5 bases at J; junction bases unmatched: 5. Germline values: CDR1 MRHNA, CDR2 SNTAGT. The data were produced by immunoSEQ multiplex PCR, yet TCRdb's version contains in-frame clones alone and is incomplete. The data contain some 150,000 clones, around 94% of them singletons. This sequence joins TRBV6-4 and TRBJ2-1, with 15 bases aligning to TRBD2. Source material: blood. This clonotype was obtained from a man aged 35 to 55 in good health. As DNA, the CDR3 is TGTGCCAGCAGTGACTCGCCCGGGACTAGCGGGGGGCACAATGAGCAGTTCTTC. Translated, it gives CASSDSPGTSGGHNEQFF.